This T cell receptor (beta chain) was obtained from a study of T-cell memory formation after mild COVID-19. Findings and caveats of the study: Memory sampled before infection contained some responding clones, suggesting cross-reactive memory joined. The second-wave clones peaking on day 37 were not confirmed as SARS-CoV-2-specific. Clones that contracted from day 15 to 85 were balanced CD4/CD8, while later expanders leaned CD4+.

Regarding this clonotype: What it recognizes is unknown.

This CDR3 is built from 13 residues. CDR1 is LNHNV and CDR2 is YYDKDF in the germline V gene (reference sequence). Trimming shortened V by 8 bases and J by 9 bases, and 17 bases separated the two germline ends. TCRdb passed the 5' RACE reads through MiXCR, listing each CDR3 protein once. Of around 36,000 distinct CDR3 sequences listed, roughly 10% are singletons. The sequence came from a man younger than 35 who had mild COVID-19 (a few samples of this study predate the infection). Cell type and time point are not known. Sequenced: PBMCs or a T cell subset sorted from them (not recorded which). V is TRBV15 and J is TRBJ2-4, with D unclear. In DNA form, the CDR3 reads TGTGCCACCTGCGACCCTCCCTCCGGCATTCAGTACTTC. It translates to CATCDPPSGIQYF. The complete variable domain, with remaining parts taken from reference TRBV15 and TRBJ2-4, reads DAMVIQNPRYQVTQFGKPVTLSCSQTLNHNVMYWYQQKSSQAPKLLFHYYDKDFNNEADTPDNFQSRRPNTSFCFLDIRSPGLGDTAMYLCATCDPPSGIQYFGAGTRLSVL.